This record covers a single T cell receptor (beta chain). The data derive from a study of CD8+ T cells in alopecia areata. CDR1 is SEHNR, CDR2 FQNEAQ, per germline (reference sequence). V lost 7 bases and J lost 0, with 16 bases in between. The CDR3 totals 16 residues. Following extraction, RNA underwent reverse transcription to cDNA, which served as the sequencing template. TCRdb's table, derived via immunoSEQ multiplex PCR, lists solely in-frame clones and lacks some. The sample lists around 190,000 clones; 45% to 70% were seen once. Specimen: CD8+ T cells sorted from blood. The chain is built from TRBV7-9 and TRBJ2-1, with D unclear. This receptor was obtained from a human donor in good health. CDR3 nucleotide sequence: TGTGCCAGCACCCCGACCGGGCAGCCCTCCTACAATGAGCAGTTCTTC. It codes for CASTPTGQPSYNEQFF. Using reference TRBV7-9 and TRBJ2-1 for the parts outside the CDR3, the full variable domain is DTGVSQNPRHKITKRGQNVTFRCDPISEHNRLYWYRQTLGQGPEFLTYFQNEAQLEKSRLLSDRFSAERPKGSFSTLEIQRTEQGDSAMYLCASTPTGQPSYNEQFFGPGTRLTVL.